Below are 24 T cell receptor beta chains sequenced from a single sample in a study of cytomegalovirus exposure and HLA in healthy donors. The primer mix had 60 Vbeta and 13 Jbeta primers. The table came from immunoSEQ multiplex PCR; TCRdb's copy has only in-frame clones and leaves some out. The top ten hold around 0.52% of the sample, which has about 180,000 clones, roughly 80% seen once. Sequencing was performed on PBMCs. These receptors all stem from a woman in her forties or fifties in good health and CMV-seronegative.

The genes are TRBV7-8 and TRBJ2-7; 7 bases align to TRBD2. V dropped 1 base and J dropped 6; count of bases not matched to a gene: 6. The CDR3 has 14 residues. Per germline, CDR1 SGHVS and CDR2 FQNEAQ. This CDR3 is CASSLVGGEGEQYF. The CDR3 bases are TGTGCCAGCAGCTTAGTAGGAGGGGAGGGCGAGCAGTACTTC. The full variable domain, completed using reference TRBV7-8 and TRBJ2-7, is GAGVSQSPRYKVAKRGQDVALRCDPISGHVSLFWYQQALGQGPEFLTYFQNEAQLDKSGLPSDRFFAERPEGSVSTLKIQRTQQEDSAVYLCASSLVGGEGEQYFGPGTRLTVT.

V and J are TRBV19 and TRBJ1-5; 9 bases agree with TRBD1. J lost 5 bases, V lost 3 bases, and 5 bases had no gene match. Looked up from germline, CDR1 is LNHDA and CDR2 is SQIVND (reference sequence). The CDR3 is 15 amino acids. The CDR3 protein is CASSIGGQGYQPQHF. The CDR3 DNA sequence: TGTGCCAGTAGTATTGGGGGACAGGGCTATCAGCCCCAGCATTTT.

This chain joins TRBV6-1 and TRBJ2-5, with D possibly being TRBD1 (7 bases). The CDR3 length is 15 residues. V lost 4 bases to trimming and J lost 5 bases, with 17 bases between them. The germline V gene encodes CDR1 MNHNS and CDR2 SASEGT. This CDR3 reads CASSGQGVGGETQYF. The CDR3, as DNA: TGTGCCAGCAGTGGACAGGGAGTTGGGGGGGAGACCCAGTACTTC.

This clone was recorded only once. The rearrangement links TRBV5-1 to TRBJ2-7, with D possibly matching TRBD2 (5 bases). V shed 7 bases and J shed 3 bases, with 14 bases lying between them. CDR3 length equals 13 residues. Germline CDR1 and CDR2: SGHRS and YFSETQ. CDR3 region: CASGRKGSYEQYF. CDR3 DNA sequence: TGCGCCAGCGGGCGAAAAGGGAGCTACGAGCAGTACTTC.

The V call is TRBV7-2, the J call TRBJ2-1; 10 nucleotides line up with TRBD2. The CDR3 is 14 residues long. The germline gives CDR1 SGHTA, CDR2 FQGNSA. The trim removed 2 bases at V and 8 bases at J, leaving 3 bases unmatched. DNA of the CDR3: TGTGCCAGCAGCTTACAGGGGACTAGCGATGAGCAGTTCTTC. This codes for CASSLQGTSDEQFF.

The chain uses TRBV7-3 and TRBJ2-3; D not certain. Germline V gene data show CDR1 as SGHTA and CDR2 as FQGTGA. V lost 5 bases to trimming and J lost 2 bases, with 11 bases between them. The CDR3 is 14 residues long. CDR3 DNA sequence: TGTGCCAGCAGCGACAACGGATACACAGATACGCAGTATTTT. This translates into CASSDNGYTDTQYF.

The gene calls are TRBV25-1 and TRBJ2-7; D may be TRBD1 (6 bases). Germline assignment: CDR1 MGHDK and CDR2 SYGVNS. Trimming pared 4 bases from V and 0 bases from J, leaving 16 bases between. This CDR3 spans 16 amino acids. Written as DNA, the CDR3 is TGTGCCAGCAGTGCCACAGGGTTCCTGAACTCCTACGAGCAGTACTTC. Its translation is CASSATGFLNSYEQYF.

V is TRBV9 and J is TRBJ2-1, with 9 bases lining up with TRBD1. Trimming at V came to 5 bases and at J to 4 bases, leaving 4 bases not matched to a gene. This CDR3 has 14 residues. Germline CDR1 reads SGDLS; CDR2 reads YYNGEE. CDR3 nucleotides: TGTGCCAGCAGTGGACAGGGGTCTTACAATGAGCAGTTCTTC. Amino acid sequence: CASSGQGSYNEQFF.

The J gene is TRBJ2-1, the V gene TRBV19; no firm D call. Between the trimmed V and J ends, which lost 0 bases and 8 bases, there was a span of 17 bases. The CDR3 length is 16 residues. Germline V gene data show CDR1 as LNHDA and CDR2 as SQIVND (reference sequence). This CDR3 is CASSIDESFYVHEQFF. In DNA, the CDR3 is TGTGCCAGTAGTATAGATGAGTCTTTTTATGTTCATGAGCAGTTCTTC.

V gene TRBV7-9 combines with J gene TRBJ1-5; the D is unclear. Trimming pared 0 bases from V and 4 bases from J, leaving 16 bases between. The germline V gene encodes CDR1 SEHNR and CDR2 FQNEAQ (reference sequence). This CDR3 comprises 17 residues. The CDR3 loop reads CASSLALSKEVNQPQHF. The CDR3 region has the DNA TGTGCCAGCAGCTTAGCGTTATCTAAGGAGGTTAATCAGCCCCAGCATTTT.

This clone was observed a handful of times. The rearrangement uses TRBV27 and TRBJ2-5; 12 bases are shared with TRBD1. The CDR3 has 16 residues. The trim removed 1 base at V and 5 bases at J, leaving 5 bases unmatched. Germline CDR1 and CDR2: MNHEY and SMNVEV (reference sequence). The CDR3 region is CASSLLGTGGFETQYF. The CDR3 DNA is TGTGCCAGCAGTTTATTAGGGACAGGGGGCTTCGAGACCCAGTACTTC.

V gene TRBV28 combines with J gene TRBJ1-4, with TRBD1 matching over 8 bases. The CDR3 runs 17 residues. The trim removed 4 bases at V and 7 bases at J, leaving 14 bases unmatched. Germline CDR1 MDHEN, CDR2 SYDVKM. The CDR3 DNA follows: TGTGCCAGCAGTTCGACCGTCAGGGGGCTAATTGGTGAAAAACTGTTTTTT. It specifies CASSSTVRGLIGEKLFF.

The genes are TRBV28 and TRBJ1-1; D unresolved. V was pared by 6 bases and J by 0 bases, with 11 bases between. Germline CDR1 is MDHEN and CDR2 is SYDVKM. This CDR3 has 14 amino acids. The CDR3 loop is CASSRLSMNTEAFF. The DNA for the CDR3 is TGTGCCAGCAGCAGACTCTCCATGAACACTGAAGCTTTCTTT.

The chain recombines TRBV28 with TRBJ2-1; 7 nucleotides agree with TRBD1. Trimming cost V 7 bases and J 8 bases; bases outside gene matches: 8. The germline V gene encodes CDR1 MDHEN and CDR2 SYDVKM. The CDR3 length is 13 residues. The DNA for the CDR3 is TGTGCCAGCACCAAGGACAGGCTCGATGAGCAGTTCTTC. It codes for CASTKDRLDEQFF. The variable domain in full, with the rest retrieved from reference TRBV28 and TRBJ2-1, is DVKVTQSSRYLVKRTGEKVFLECVQDMDHENMFWYRQDPGLGLRLIYFSYDVKMKEKGDIPEGYSVSREKKERFSLILESASTNQTSMYLCASTKDRLDEQFFGPGTRLTVL.

V gene TRBV18 combines with J gene TRBJ1-3, with TRBD1 matching 7 bases. The CDR3 spans 16 residues. J gave up 4 bases and V 4 bases, and 10 bases lay outside the gene matches. In germline, CDR1 is KGHSH, CDR2 LQKENI. CDR3 protein: CASSLGQTRAGNTIYF. The CDR3 region has the DNA TGTGCCAGCTCACTGGGACAGACAAGAGCGGGAAACACCATATATTTT.

The chain joins TRBV6-5 to TRBJ1-2; D gene unclear. The CDR3 length is 12 residues. Germline values: CDR1 MNHEY, CDR2 SVGAGI. V dropped 6 bases and J dropped 7 bases, with 12 bases sitting between them. The CDR3 region has the DNA TGTGCCAGCAGCCGAGGGCTGGGTGGCTACACCTTC. As protein: CASSRGLGGYTF.

V and J are TRBV7-2 and TRBJ2-7; tentatively, D is TRBD1 (5 bases). The germline V gene encodes CDR1 SGHTA and CDR2 FQGNSA. This CDR3 has 15 residues. The V gene lost 3 bases and the J gene lost 3 bases, with 15 bases spanning the gap. The chain's CDR3 is CASSLGPGDSYEQYF. The CDR3 region has the DNA TGTGCCAGCAGCTTGGGCCCAGGAGACAGCTACGAGCAGTACTTC.

V and J are TRBV4-1 and TRBJ2-5, with TRBD2 identical over 8 bases. The CDR3 spans 17 residues. Germline CDR1 and CDR2: MGHRA and YSYEKL. V shed 4 bases and J 1 base; nucleotides not matched to a gene: 11. CDR3 protein: CASSRATRTSLQETQYF. Here the CDR3 DNA reads TGCGCCAGCAGCCGAGCGACACGGACTAGCCTCCAAGAGACCCAGTACTTC.

The chain is built from TRBV28 and TRBJ2-7; 9 nucleotides match TRBD1. The CDR3 extends over 12 amino acids. The trim removed 10 bases at V and 6 bases at J, leaving 7 bases unmatched. CDR1 and CDR2 from the germline V gene are MDHEN and SYDVKM. The CDR3 nucleotides read TGTGCCACCGGACAGGGGAAGGGCGAGCAGTACTTC. Protein: CATGQGKGEQYF.

The chain uses TRBV7-9 and TRBJ2-2; 8 bases are shared with TRBD2. V shed 7 bases and J 8 bases; nucleotides not matched to a gene: 6. CDR1 is SEHNR, CDR2 FQNEAQ, per germline (reference sequence). The length of the CDR3 is 13 residues. The CDR3 nucleotides read TGTGCCAGCACCACCGGACTAGCAGGGGAGCTGTTTTTT. Residues: CASTTGLAGELFF.

This clone has only a few counts. The V and J genes are TRBV11-2 and TRBJ2-7, with D possibly TRBD2 on 5 matching bases. Germline values: CDR1 SGHAT, CDR2 FQNNGV. V was pared by 4 bases and J by 1 base, with 14 bases between. The length of the CDR3 is 15 residues. DNA for the CDR3: TGTGCCAGCAGCTCTTCGGGATTACTGTCCTACGAGCAGTACTTC. This codes for CASSSSGLLSYEQYF.

The chain has TRBV29-1 and TRBJ2-1, with 10 nucleotides matching TRBD1. The CDR3 consists of 13 residues. V shed 3 bases, J shed 8 bases, and the junction held 4 bases outside the gene matches. Per the germline V gene, CDR1 is SQVTM and CDR2 is ANQGSEA. CDR3 in amino acids: CSVDRDRGDEQFF. The CDR3 region has the DNA TGCAGCGTTGACCGGGACAGGGGTGATGAGCAGTTCTTC.

This chain links TRBV5-1 with TRBJ1-1, with D unresolved. Germline V gives CDR1 SGHRS, CDR2 YFSETQ. The CDR3 sequence is 14 residues long. The ends were cut back, 0 bases at V and 5 bases at J, with 11 bases in the middle. The CDR3 protein is CASSLGAQSTEAFF. CDR3 coding DNA: TGCGCCAGCAGCTTGGGGGCTCAAAGTACTGAAGCTTTCTTT.

V usage is TRBV5-1 and J usage is TRBJ2-7; 15 nucleotides agree with TRBD2. The CDR3 has 17 amino acids. V lost 2 bases to trimming and J lost 5 bases; unmatched junction nucleotides: 8. Per germline, CDR1 SGHRS and CDR2 YFSETQ. Here the CDR3 reads CASSFGLAGGPSDEQYF. The CDR3 nucleotides are TGCGCCAGCAGCTTTGGACTAGCGGGAGGGCCGAGCGACGAGCAGTACTTC.